Listed here is a single TCR beta chain. Its specificity is unknown. V was cut by 3 bases and J by 1 base, with 18 bases left in between. Germline-derived CDR1 and CDR2 are SQVTM and ANQGSEA. There are 16 residues in the CDR3. TCRdb re-analysed the reads in MiXCR, keeping a single row per CDR3 protein. The sample records 44,000 or so distinct CDR3 sequences, 20% to 25% being singletons. The sample comes from a study of T cell repertoires in cytomegalovirus infection. Study-level background: Both recently identified HLA-C-restricted and well-studied HLA-B-restricted CMV epitopes were used in the study. TCR beta signatures that were public indicated CMV infection and matching HLA type. Study outcomes and limitations: Cumulative public TCR beta family frequency identified CMV carriers with the relevant HLA. The study found HLA-C-restricted CMV-specific TCR beta clonotypes dominating the ex vivo response.

The origin of this receptor is a human donor in good health (CMV status not recorded). Some clones in this sample may be carry-over from other donors' samples. This chain links TRBV29-1 with TRBJ1-2, with D tentatively TRBD1 (5 bases). The material sequenced was CD8+ T cells from cultured PBMCs, taken from culture after CMV antigen stimulation. Here the CDR3 reads CSVDGTPVDGNYGYTF. The CDR3 DNA follows: TGCAGCGTTGATGGGACTCCAGTCGATGGTAACTATGGCTACACCTTC.